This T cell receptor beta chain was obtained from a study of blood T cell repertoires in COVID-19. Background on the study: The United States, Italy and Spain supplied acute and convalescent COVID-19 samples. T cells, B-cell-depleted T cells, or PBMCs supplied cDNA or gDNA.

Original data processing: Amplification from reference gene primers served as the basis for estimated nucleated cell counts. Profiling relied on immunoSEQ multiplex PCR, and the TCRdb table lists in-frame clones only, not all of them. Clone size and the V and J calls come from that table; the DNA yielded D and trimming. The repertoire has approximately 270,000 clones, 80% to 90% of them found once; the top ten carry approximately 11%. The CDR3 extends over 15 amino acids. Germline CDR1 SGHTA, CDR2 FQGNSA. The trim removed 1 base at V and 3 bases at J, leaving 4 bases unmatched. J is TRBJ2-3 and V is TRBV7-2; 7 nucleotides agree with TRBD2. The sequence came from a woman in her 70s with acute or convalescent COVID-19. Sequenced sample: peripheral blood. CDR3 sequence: CASSLGAGRTDTQYF. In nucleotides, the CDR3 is TGTGCCAGCAGCTTAGGAGCGGGGCGTACAGATACGCAGTATTTT.